This T cell receptor beta chain originates from a study of blood T cell repertoires in COVID-19. Profiled with immunoSEQ multiplex PCR; TCRdb holds only in-frame clones, not every one. The data show under 300,000 clones, approximately 90% seen once. The TCR was taken from a woman in her thirties or forties with acute COVID-19. Specimen: PBMCs or T cells enriched from blood (not recorded which).

The CDR3 sequence is CASRPTRRGHGYTF. As DNA, the CDR3 is TGTGCCAGCAGACCCACCCGGCGGGGCCATGGCTACACCTTC. V and J are TRBV11-2 and TRBJ1-2, with TRBD1 as a possible D gene (5 bases). The CDR3 spans 14 residues. Germline V gives CDR1 SGHAT, CDR2 FQNNGV. The V end lost 6 bases, the J end lost 6 bases, and 17 bases lay between the germline ends.